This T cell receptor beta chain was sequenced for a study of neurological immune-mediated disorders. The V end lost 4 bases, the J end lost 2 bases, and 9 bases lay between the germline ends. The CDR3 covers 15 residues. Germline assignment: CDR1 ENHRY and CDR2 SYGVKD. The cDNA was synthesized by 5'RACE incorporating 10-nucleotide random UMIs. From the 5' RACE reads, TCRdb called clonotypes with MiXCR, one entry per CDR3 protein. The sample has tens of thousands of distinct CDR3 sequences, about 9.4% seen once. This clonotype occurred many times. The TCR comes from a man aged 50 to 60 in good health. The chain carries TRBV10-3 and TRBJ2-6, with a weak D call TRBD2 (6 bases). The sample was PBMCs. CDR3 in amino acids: CAISGGGTGANVLTF. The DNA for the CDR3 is TGTGCCATCAGTGGTGGGGGGACTGGGGCCAACGTCCTGACTTTC.